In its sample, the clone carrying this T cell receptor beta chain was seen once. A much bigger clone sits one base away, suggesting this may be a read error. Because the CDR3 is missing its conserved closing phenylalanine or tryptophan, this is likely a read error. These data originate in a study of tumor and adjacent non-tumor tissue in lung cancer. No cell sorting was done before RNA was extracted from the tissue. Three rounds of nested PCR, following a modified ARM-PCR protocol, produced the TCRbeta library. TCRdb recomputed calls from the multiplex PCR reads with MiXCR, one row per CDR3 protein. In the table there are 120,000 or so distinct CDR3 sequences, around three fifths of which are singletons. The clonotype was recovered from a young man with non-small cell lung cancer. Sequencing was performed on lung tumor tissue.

CDR3 in amino acids: CASSRTRSQETQYS. The CDR3 DNA follows: TGTGCCAGCAGCCGAACCAGATCTCAAGAGACCCAGTACTCC. V is TRBV6-2 or TRBV6-3 and J is TRBJ2-5; D uncertain. Germline CDR1 is MNHEY and CDR2 is SVGEGT. Trimming shortened V by 6 bases and J by 2 bases, and 13 bases separated the two germline ends. The CDR3 has 14 amino acids.